A selection of T cell receptor beta chains follows, all from one sample in a study of Graves' ophthalmopathy and Graves' hyperthyroidism. A single record per CDR3 protein comes from TCRdb applying MiXCR to the multiplex PCR reads. The table has 52,000 or so distinct CDR3 sequences, 45% to 55% seen once; the top ten hold 4.5% to 5%. Sequenced: peripheral blood. These TCRs come from an adult woman with Graves' ophthalmopathy. CDR3s include the opening cysteine and the closing phenylalanine or tryptophan. D genes are given only for firm matches. Some rows mark clone size as missing; the rest say once, few, many or name a class of expanded clone.

V: TRBV3-1; J: TRBJ2-2; D: -; size: few; CDR3: CASSRTPNTGELFF; DNA: TGTGCCAGCTCCAGGACACCGAACACCGGGGAGCTGTTTTTT
V: TRBV7-2; J: TRBJ1-5; D: TRBD1; size: -; CDR3: CASSLEGAINQPQHF; DNA: TGTGCCAGCAGCTTAGAGGGGGCAATCAATCAGCCCCAGCATTTT
V: TRBV20-1; J: TRBJ2-7; D: TRBD2; size: -; CDR3: CSAPGLAGEDEQYF; DNA: TGCAGTGCCCCTGGACTAGCGGGAGAGGACGAGCAGTACTTC
V: TRBV7-9; J: TRBJ2-5; D: -; size: -; CDR3: CASSLGSQETQYF; DNA: TGTGCCAGCAGCTTAGGCTCCCAAGAGACCCAGTACTTC
V: TRBV20-1; J: TRBJ2-7; D: TRBD2; size: -; CDR3: CSAILAGPEQYF; DNA: TGCAGTGCCATACTAGCGGGCCCCGAGCAGTACTTC
V: TRBV11-2; J: TRBJ2-7; D: TRBD1; size: -; CDR3: CASSLNRGPDEQYF; DNA: TGTGCCAGCAGCTTAAACAGGGGACCTGATGAGCAGTACTTC
V: TRBV2; J: TRBJ2-7; D: -; size: -; CDR3: CASRPGLNSYEQYF; DNA: TGTGCCAGCAGGCCGGGACTGAACTCCTACGAGCAGTACTTC
V: TRBV29-1; J: TRBJ2-7; D: TRBD2; size: -; CDR3: CSVSSGYYEQYF; DNA: TGCAGCGTTTCTAGCGGATACTACGAGCAGTACTTC
V: TRBV9; J: TRBJ2-2; D: TRBD2; size: -; CDR3: CASSVALAGATGELFF; DNA: TGTGCCAGCAGCGTAGCCCTAGCGGGAGCCACCGGGGAGCTGTTTTTT
V: TRBV5-6; J: TRBJ2-7; D: -; size: many; CDR3: CASSWGDGSYEQYF; DNA: TGTGCCAGCAGCTGGGGGGACGGGTCCTACGAGCAGTACTTC
V: TRBV20-1; J: TRBJ1-2; D: -; size: -; CDR3: CSASPGRNVYGYTF; DNA: TGCAGTGCTAGCCCCGGCAGGAACGTCTATGGCTACACCTTC
V: TRBV6-1; J: TRBJ2-5; D: TRBD2; size: -; CDR3: CASRSQHGGGETQYF; DNA: TGTGCCAGCAGATCCCAACACGGGGGGGGGGAGACCCAGTACTTC
V: TRBV2; J: TRBJ2-6; D: -; size: -; CDR3: CASRIRAATTVYNVLTF; DNA: TGTGCCAGCAGGATCCGGGCTGCTACGACCGTCTACAACGTCCTGACTTTC
V: TRBV11-2; J: TRBJ2-2; D: -; size: many; CDR3: CASSRERTGELFF; DNA: TGTGCCAGCAGCCGTGAACGAACCGGGGAGCTGTTTTTT
V: TRBV6-1; J: TRBJ1-5; D: -; size: many; CDR3: CASSPLVPGTYSNQPQHF; DNA: TGTGCCAGCAGCCCTCTGGTGCCAGGGACCTATAGCAATCAGCCCCAGCATTTT
V: TRBV6-2/TRBV6-3; J: TRBJ1-5; D: -; size: many; CDR3: CASSYTGGANQPQHF; DNA: TGTGCCAGCAGTTACACTGGAGGGGCGAATCAGCCCCAGCATTTT
V: TRBV11-2; J: TRBJ2-7; D: TRBD1; size: -; CDR3: CASSSLTGAKDEQYF; DNA: TGTGCCAGCAGCTCCCTGACAGGGGCTAAGGACGAGCAGTACTTC
V: TRBV9; J: TRBJ1-6; D: -; size: -; CDR3: CASSVGAGWNSPLHF; DNA: TGTGCCAGCAGCGTAGGGGCAGGGTGGAATTCACCCCTCCACTTT
V: TRBV18; J: TRBJ2-6; D: -; size: -; CDR3: CASSPNSGANVLTF; DNA: TGTGCCAGCTCACCGAACTCTGGGGCCAACGTCCTGACTTTC
V: TRBV5-6; J: TRBJ2-3; D: TRBD1; size: many; CDR3: CASSPGTGFDTQYF; DNA: TGTGCCAGCAGCCCGGGGACAGGCTTCGATACGCAGTATTTT
V: TRBV20-1; J: TRBJ1-2; D: TRBD1; size: few; CDR3: CSASRQGARGYTF; DNA: TGCAGTGCTAGCCGACAGGGGGCGCGTGGCTACACCTTC
V: TRBV5-1; J: TRBJ2-1; D: -; size: many; CDR3: CASSLNGDTGGNEQFF; DNA: TGCGCCAGCAGCTTAAATGGGGACACCGGTGGGAATGAGCAGTTCTTC
V: TRBV11-2; J: TRBJ2-3; D: TRBD2; size: -; CDR3: CASSPLGGGGTQYF; DNA: TGTGCCAGCAGCCCCCTGGGTGGGGGAGGGACGCAGTATTTT
V: TRBV2; J: TRBJ2-7; D: TRBD1; size: -; CDR3: CASKGTGSYEQYF; DNA: TGTGCCAGCAAAGGGACAGGGAGCTACGAGCAGTACTTC
V: TRBV19; J: TRBJ2-1; D: TRBD1; size: -; CDR3: CASSPRTGGRNEQFF; DNA: TGTGCCAGTAGTCCCAGGACAGGGGGGAGGAATGAGCAGTTCTTC
V: TRBV28; J: TRBJ2-7; D: -; size: many; CDR3: CASSYSYEQYF; DNA: TGTGCCAGCAGCTACTCCTACGAGCAGTACTTC